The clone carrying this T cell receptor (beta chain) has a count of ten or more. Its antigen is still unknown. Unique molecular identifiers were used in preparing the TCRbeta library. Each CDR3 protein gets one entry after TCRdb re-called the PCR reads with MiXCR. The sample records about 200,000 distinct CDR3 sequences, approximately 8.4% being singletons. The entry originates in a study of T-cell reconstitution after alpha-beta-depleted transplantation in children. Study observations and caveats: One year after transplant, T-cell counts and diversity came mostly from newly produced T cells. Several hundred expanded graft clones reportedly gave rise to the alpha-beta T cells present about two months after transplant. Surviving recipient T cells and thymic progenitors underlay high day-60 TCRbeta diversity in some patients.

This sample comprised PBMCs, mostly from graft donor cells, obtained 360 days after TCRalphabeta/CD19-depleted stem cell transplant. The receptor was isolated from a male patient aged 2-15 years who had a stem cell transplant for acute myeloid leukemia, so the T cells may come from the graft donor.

The DNA of the CDR3 is TGCGCCAGCAGCTTGTACTACCACAATGAGCAGTTCTTC. Protein sequence: CASSLYYHNEQFF. The chain links TRBV5-1 to TRBJ2-1, with D uncertain. CDR3 length: 13 residues. Germline CDR1 is SGHRS and CDR2 is YFSETQ. V lost 1 base, J lost 5 bases, and 7 bases lay in between. Drawing the rest from reference TRBV5-1 and TRBJ2-1, the complete variable domain is KAGVTQTPRYLIKTRGQQVTLSCSPISGHRSVSWYQQTPGQGLQFLFEYFSETQRNKGNFPGRFSGRQFSNSRSEMNVSTLELGDSALYLCASSLYYHNEQFFGPGTRLTVL.